This T cell receptor beta chain was identified in a study of cytomegalovirus exposure and HLA in healthy donors. The PCR employed 60 Vbeta primers together with 13 Jbeta primers. Assay used: immunoSEQ multiplex PCR; TCRdb lists only in-frame clones, some missing. The data hold 80,000 to 100,000 clones, with about 81% observed a single time. The V segment lost 0 bases and the J segment 8 bases; nucleotides outside the gene matches: 10. In germline, CDR1 is SGHVS, CDR2 FNYEAQ. The CDR3 extends over 16 amino acids. Healthy bone marrow donors supplied every sample. Sequenced input: PBMCs. This clonotype was obtained from a man aged 35 to 55 in good health and CMV-seronegative. The J gene is TRBJ2-3, the V gene TRBV7-6, with 8 positions matching TRBD2. The CDR3 nucleotides are TGTGCCAGCAGCTTAGCGTCGAGCGGGGGCCATGGTACGCAGTATTTT. This encodes CASSLASSGGHGTQYF. The whole variable domain, remainder taken from reference TRBV7-6 and TRBJ2-3, is GAGVSQSPRYKVTKRGQDVALRCDPISGHVSLYWYRQALGQGPEFLTYFNYEAQQDKSGLPNDRFSAERPEGSISTLTIQRTEQRDSAMYRCASSLASSGGHGTQYFGPGTRLTVL.